This T cell receptor (beta chain) was sequenced during a study of cytotoxic CD8 clonotypes in ibrutinib-treated CLL. Study details: The sample average was 255,043 productive templates and tens of thousands of productive rearrangements. Findings of the study overall: Public clonotypes were rare and shrank or held steady on treatment.

CDR3 length equals 11 residues. From germline, CDR1 is DFQATT and CDR2 SNEGSKA (reference sequence). Trimming removed 0 bases at V and 15 bases at J, with 12 bases between. On this clone: What it binds is unknown.

With sequencing, the targeted depth ranged from 1 in 200,000 to 1 in 1 million T cells. Sequencing used immunoSEQ multiplex PCR; TCRdb keeps in-frame clones, though not all of them. The table lists more than 300,000 clones, almost 80% of them singletons, with over 6.5% in the top ten. Genomic DNA for TCR beta libraries, approximately 2.1 micrograms, came from cryopreserved PBMCs. Sequencing was performed on PBMCs, taken before ibrutinib treatment. This TCR came from a human donor with chronic lymphocytic leukemia. The chain employs TRBV20-1 and TRBJ2-1; D call uncertain. The CDR3 reads CSARDGVIPFF. The DNA of the CDR3 is TGCAGTGCTAGAGATGGGGTAATTCCGTTCTTC.